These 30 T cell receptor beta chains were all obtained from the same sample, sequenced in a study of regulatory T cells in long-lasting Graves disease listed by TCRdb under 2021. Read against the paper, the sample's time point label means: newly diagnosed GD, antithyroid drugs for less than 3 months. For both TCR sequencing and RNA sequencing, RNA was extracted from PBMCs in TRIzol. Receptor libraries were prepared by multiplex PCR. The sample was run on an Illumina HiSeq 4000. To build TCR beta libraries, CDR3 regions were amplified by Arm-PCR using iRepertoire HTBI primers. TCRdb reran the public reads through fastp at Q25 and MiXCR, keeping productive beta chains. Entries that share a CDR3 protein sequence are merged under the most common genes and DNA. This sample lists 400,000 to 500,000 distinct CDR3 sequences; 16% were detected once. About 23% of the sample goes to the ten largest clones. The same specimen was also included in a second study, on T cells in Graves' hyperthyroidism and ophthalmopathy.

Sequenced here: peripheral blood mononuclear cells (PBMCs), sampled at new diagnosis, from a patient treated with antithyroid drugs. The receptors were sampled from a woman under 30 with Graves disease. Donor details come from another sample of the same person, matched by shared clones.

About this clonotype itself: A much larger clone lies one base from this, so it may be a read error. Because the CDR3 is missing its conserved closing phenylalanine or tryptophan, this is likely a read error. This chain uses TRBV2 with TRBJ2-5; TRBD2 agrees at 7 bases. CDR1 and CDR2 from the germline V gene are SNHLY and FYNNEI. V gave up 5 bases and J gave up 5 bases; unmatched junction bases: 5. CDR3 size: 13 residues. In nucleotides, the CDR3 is TGTGCCAGCAGTCGGGCGGGAGAGGAGACCCAGTACTCC. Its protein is CASSRAGEETQYS.

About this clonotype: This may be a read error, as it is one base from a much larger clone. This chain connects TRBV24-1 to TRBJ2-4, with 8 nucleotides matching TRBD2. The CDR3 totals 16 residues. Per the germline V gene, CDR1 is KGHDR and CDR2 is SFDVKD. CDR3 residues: CATSDTSPGLVHEQLF. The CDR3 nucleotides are TGTGCCACCAGTGATACGTCGCCGGGACTAGTTCATGAGCAGCTCTTC.

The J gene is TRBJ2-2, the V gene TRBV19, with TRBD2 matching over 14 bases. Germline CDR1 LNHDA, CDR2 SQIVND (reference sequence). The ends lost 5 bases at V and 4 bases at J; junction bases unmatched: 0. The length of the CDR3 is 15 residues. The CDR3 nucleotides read TGTGCCAGTAGTGGGACTAGCGGGGGCACCGGGGAGCTGTTTTTT. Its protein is CASSGTSGGTGELFF. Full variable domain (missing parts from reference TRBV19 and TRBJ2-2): DGGITQSPKYLFRKEGQNVTLSCEQNLNHDAMYWYRQDPGQGLRLIYYSQIVNDFQKGDIAEGYSVSREKKESFPLTVTSAQKNPTAFYLCASSGTSGGTGELFFGEGSRLTVL.

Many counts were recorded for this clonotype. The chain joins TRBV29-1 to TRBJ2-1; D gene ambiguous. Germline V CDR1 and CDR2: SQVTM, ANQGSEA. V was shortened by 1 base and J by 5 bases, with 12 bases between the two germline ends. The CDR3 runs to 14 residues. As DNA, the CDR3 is TGCAGCGTTGAAGGACGCTTAGTAGACAATGAGCAGTTCTTC. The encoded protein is CSVEGRLVDNEQFF.

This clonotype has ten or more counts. DNA of the CDR3: TGTGCCAGCAGCTCCTCCTGGGGCGGTTCAGATACGCAGTATTTT. This translates into CASSSSWGGSDTQYF. The rearrangement links TRBV12-3 or TRBV12-4 to TRBJ2-3; D might be TRBD1 (5 bases). V gave up 6 bases and J gave up 4 bases, with 17 bases separating them. The CDR3 runs to 15 residues.

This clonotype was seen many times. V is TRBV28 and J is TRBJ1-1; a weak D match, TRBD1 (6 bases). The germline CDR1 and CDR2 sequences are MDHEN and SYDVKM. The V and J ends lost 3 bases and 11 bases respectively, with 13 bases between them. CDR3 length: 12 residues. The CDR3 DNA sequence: TGTGCCAGCAGTTTCGACAGGCTGGGTGCTTTCTTT. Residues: CASSFDRLGAFF. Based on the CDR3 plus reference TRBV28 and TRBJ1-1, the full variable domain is DVKVTQSSRYLVKRTGEKVFLECVQDMDHENMFWYRQDPGLGLRLIYFSYDVKMKEKGDIPEGYSVSREKKERFSLILESASTNQTSMYLCASSFDRLGAFFGQGTRLTVV.

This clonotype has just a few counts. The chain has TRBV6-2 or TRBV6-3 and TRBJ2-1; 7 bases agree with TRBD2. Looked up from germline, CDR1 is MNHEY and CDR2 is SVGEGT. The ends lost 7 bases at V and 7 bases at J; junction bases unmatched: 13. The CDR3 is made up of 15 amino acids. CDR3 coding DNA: TGTGCCAGCACCCCCCCCGGGAGGACGGGGAATGAGCAGTTCTTC. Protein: CASTPPGRTGNEQFF.

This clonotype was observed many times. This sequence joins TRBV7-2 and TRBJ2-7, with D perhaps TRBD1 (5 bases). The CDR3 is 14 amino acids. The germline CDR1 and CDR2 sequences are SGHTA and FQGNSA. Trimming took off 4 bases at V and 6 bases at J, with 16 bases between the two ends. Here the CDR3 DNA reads TGTGCCAGCAGCTACCCCCGGGTGGGGCTCGAGCAGTACTTC. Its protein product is CASSYPRVGLEQYF.

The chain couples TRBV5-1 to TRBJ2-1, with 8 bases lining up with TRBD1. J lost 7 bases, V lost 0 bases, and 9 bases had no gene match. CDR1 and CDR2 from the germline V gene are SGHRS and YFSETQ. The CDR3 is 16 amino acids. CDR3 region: CASSLDPPDRGNEQFF. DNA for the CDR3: TGCGCCAGCAGCTTGGACCCCCCCGACAGGGGAAATGAGCAGTTCTTC.

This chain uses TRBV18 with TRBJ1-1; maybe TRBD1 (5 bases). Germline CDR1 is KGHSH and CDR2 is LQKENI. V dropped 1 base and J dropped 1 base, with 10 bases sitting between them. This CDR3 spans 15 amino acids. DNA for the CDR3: TGTGCCAGCTCACCACATCGGGGGGGGAACACTGAAGCTTTCTTT. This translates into CASSPHRGGNTEAFF.

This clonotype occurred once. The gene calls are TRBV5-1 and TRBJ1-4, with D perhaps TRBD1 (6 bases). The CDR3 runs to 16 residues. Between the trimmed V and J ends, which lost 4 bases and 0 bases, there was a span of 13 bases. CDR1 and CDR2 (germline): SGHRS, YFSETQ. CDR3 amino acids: CASSIQGPTTNEKLFF. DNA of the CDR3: TGCGCCAGCAGCATACAGGGCCCCACAACTAATGAAAAACTGTTTTTT.

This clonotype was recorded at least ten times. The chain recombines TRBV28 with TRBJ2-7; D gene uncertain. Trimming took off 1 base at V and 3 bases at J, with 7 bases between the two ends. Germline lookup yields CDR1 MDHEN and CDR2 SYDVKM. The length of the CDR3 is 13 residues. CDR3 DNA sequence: TGTGCCAGCAGTTTATTCCTTGGCTACGAGCAGTACTTC. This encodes CASSLFLGYEQYF.

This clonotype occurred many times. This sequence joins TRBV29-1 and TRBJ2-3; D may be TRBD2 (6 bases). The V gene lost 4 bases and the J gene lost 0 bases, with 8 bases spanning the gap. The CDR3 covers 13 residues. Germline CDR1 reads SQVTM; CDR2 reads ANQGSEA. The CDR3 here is CSVVADSTDTQYF. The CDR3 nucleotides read TGCAGCGTTGTAGCGGATAGCACAGATACGCAGTATTTT.

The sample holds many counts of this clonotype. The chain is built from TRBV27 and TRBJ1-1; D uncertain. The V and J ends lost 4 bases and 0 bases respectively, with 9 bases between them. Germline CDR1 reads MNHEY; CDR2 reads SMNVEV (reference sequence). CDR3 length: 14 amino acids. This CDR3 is CASSWAGMNTEAFF. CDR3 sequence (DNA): TGTGCCAGCAGTTGGGCGGGTATGAACACTGAAGCTTTCTTT.

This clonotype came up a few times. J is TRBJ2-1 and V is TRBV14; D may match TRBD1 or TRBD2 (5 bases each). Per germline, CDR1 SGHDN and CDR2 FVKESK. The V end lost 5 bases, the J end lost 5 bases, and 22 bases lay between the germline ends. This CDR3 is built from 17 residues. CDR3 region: CASSKGSGTATNNEQFF. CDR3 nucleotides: TGTGCCAGCAGCAAAGGATCCGGGACCGCTACAAACAATGAGCAGTTCTTC. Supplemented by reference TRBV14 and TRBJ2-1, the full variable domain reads EAGVTQFPSHSVIEKGQTVTLRCDPISGHDNLYWYRRVMGKEIKFLLHFVKESKQDESGMPNNRFLAERTGGTYSTLKVQPAELEDSGVYFCASSKGSGTATNNEQFFGPGTRLTVL.

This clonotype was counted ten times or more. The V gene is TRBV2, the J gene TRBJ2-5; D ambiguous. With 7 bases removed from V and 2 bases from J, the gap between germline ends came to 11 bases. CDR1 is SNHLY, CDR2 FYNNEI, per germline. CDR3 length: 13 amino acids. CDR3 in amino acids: CASIDGVQETQYF. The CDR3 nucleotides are TGTGCCAGCATCGATGGGGTTCAAGAGACCCAGTACTTC.

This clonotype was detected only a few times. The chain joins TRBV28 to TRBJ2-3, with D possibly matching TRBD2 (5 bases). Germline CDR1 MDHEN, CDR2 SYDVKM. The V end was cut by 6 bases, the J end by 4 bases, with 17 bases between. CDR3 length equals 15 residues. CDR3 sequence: CASRLVARGPDTQYF. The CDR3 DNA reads TGTGCCAGCAGGTTGGTGGCGCGAGGGCCAGATACGCAGTATTTT.

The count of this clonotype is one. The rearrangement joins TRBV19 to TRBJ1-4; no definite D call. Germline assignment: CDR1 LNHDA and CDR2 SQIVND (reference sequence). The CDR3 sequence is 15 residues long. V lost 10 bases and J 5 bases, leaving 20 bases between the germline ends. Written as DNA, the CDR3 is TGTGCCACCCAAGGTAGGGCCGGCGGGAATGAAAAACTGTTTTTT. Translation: CATQGRAGGNEKLFF.

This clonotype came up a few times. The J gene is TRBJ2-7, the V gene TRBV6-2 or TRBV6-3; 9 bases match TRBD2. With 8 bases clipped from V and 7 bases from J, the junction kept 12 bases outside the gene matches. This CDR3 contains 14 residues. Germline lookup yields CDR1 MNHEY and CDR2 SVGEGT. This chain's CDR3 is CASESAGGPVEQYF. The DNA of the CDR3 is TGTGCCAGCGAGTCTGCGGGAGGGCCAGTGGAGCAGTACTTC.

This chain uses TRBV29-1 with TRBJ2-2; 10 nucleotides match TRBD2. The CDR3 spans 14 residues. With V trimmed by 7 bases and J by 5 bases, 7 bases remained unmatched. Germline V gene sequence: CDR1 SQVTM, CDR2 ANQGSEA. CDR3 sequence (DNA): TGCAGCGGCATACTAGCGGGAAGTACCGGGGAGCTGTTTTTT. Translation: CSGILAGSTGELFF.

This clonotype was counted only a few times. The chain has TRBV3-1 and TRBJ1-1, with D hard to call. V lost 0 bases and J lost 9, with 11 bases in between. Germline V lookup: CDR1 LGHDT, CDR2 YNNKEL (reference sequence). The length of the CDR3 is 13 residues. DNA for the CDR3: TGTGCCAGCAGCCAAGATCTTGGGGTTAAAGCTTTCTTT. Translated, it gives CASSQDLGVKAFF. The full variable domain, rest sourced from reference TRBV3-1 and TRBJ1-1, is DTAVSQTPKYLVTQMGNDKSIKCEQNLGHDTMYWYKQDSKKFLKIMFSYNNKELIINETVPNRFSPKSPDKAHLNLHINSLELGDSAVYFCASSQDLGVKAFFGQGTRLTVV.

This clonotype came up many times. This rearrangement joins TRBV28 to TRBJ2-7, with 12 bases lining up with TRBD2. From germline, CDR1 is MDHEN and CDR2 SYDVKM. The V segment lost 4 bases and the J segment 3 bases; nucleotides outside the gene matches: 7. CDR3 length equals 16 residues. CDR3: CASSSPSGRAVYEQYF. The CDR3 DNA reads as TGTGCCAGCAGTTCCCCTAGCGGGAGGGCCGTCTACGAGCAGTACTTC.

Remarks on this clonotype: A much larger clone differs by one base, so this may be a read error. The CDR3 sequence is CASSYRDRNTEAFF. The CDR3 region has the DNA TGTGCCAGCAGTTACCGGGACAGGAACACTGAAGCTTTCTTT. This chain joins TRBV12-3 or TRBV12-4 and TRBJ1-1; 7 positions agree with TRBD1. With 4 bases clipped from V and 1 base from J, the junction kept 3 bases outside the gene matches. The CDR3 sequence is 14 residues long.

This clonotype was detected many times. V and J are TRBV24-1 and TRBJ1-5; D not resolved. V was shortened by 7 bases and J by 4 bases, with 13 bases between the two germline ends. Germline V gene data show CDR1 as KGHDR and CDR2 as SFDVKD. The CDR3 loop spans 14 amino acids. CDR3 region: CATSHPGGNQPQHF. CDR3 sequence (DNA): TGTGCCACCAGCCATCCCGGAGGGAATCAGCCCCAGCATTTT.

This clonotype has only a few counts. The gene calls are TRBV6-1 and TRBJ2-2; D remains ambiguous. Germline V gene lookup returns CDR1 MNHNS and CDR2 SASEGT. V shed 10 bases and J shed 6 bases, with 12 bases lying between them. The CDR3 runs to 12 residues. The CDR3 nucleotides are TGTGCCATCAGACTGGCGGCCGGGGAGCTGTTTTTT. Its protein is CAIRLAAGELFF.

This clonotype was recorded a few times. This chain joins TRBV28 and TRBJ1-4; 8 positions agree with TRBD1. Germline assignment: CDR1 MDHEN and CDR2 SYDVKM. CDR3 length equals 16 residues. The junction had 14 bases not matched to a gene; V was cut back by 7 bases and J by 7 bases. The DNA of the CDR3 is TGTGCCAGCAATCCACTCTCCAGGGGGCGGCTTGAAAAACTGTTTTTT. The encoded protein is CASNPLSRGRLEKLFF.

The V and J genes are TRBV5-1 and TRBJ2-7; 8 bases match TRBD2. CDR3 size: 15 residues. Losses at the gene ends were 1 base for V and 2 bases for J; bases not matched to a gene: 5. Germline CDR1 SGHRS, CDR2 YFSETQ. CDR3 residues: CASSLRSGLAYEQYF. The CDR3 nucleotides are TGCGCCAGCAGCTTGAGGTCGGGACTAGCCTACGAGCAGTACTTC.

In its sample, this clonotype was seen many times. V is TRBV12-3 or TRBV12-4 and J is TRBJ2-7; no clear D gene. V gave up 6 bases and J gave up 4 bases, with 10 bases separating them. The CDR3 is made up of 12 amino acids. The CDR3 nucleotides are TGTGCCAGCAGCTTCGAAGGGTACGAGCAGTACTTC. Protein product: CASSFEGYEQYF.

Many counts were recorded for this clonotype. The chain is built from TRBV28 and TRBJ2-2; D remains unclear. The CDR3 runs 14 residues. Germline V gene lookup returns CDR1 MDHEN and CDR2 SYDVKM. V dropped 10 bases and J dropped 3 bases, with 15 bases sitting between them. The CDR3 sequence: CATQPGEYTGELFF. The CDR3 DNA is TGTGCCACCCAGCCCGGCGAATACACCGGGGAGCTGTTTTTT.

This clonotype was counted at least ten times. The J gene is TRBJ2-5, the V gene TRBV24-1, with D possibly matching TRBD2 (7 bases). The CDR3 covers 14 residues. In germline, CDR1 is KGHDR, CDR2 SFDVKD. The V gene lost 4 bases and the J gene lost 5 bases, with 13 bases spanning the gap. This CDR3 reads CATSDPKGGETQYF. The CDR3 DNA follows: TGTGCCACCAGTGACCCTAAGGGGGGGGAGACCCAGTACTTC.